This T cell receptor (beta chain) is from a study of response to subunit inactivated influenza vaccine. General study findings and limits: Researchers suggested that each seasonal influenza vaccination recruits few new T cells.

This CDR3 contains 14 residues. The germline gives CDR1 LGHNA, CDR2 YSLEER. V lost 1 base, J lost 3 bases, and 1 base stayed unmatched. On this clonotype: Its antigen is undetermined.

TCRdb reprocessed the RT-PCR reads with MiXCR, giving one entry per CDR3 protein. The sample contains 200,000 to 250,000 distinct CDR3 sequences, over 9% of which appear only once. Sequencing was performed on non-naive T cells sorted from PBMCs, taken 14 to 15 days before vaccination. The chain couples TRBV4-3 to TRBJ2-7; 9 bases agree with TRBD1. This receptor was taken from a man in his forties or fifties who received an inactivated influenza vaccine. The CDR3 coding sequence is TGCGCCAGCAGCCAAGGGGACAGGGACTACGAGCAGTACTTC. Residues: CASSQGDRDYEQYF.